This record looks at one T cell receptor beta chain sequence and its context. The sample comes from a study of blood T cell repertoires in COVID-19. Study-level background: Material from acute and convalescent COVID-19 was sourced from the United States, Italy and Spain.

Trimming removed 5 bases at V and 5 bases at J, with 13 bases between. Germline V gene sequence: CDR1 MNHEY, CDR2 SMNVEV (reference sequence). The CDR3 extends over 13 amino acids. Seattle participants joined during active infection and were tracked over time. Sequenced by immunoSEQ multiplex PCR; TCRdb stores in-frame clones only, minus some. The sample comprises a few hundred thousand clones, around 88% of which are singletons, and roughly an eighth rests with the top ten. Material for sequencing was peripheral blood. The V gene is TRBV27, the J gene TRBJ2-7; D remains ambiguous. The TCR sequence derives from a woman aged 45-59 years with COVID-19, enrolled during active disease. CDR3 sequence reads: CASSLTRVDEQYF. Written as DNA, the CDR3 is TGTGCCAGCAGTCTTACTCGGGTTGACGAGCAGTACTTC.